The clone carrying this T cell receptor beta chain was recorded many times. These data come from a study of T cell repertoires in cytomegalovirus infection. TCRdb recomputed calls from the reads with MiXCR, one row per CDR3 protein. The sample has about 230,000 distinct CDR3 sequences, approximately 7% seen once. V dropped 6 bases and J dropped 2 bases, with 16 bases sitting between them. There are 15 residues in the CDR3. In germline, CDR1 is MGHDK, CDR2 SYGVNS. Sequencing was performed on PBMCs. The genes are TRBV25-1 and TRBJ1-2; D is perhaps TRBD1 (5 bases). The receptor comes from a human donor in good health (CMV status not recorded). Some clones in this sample may be carry-over from other donors' samples. The CDR3 nucleotides read TGTGCCAGCAGACCGAGCGGGGGTAAGAACTATGGCTACACCTTC. Residues: CASRPSGGKNYGYTF.